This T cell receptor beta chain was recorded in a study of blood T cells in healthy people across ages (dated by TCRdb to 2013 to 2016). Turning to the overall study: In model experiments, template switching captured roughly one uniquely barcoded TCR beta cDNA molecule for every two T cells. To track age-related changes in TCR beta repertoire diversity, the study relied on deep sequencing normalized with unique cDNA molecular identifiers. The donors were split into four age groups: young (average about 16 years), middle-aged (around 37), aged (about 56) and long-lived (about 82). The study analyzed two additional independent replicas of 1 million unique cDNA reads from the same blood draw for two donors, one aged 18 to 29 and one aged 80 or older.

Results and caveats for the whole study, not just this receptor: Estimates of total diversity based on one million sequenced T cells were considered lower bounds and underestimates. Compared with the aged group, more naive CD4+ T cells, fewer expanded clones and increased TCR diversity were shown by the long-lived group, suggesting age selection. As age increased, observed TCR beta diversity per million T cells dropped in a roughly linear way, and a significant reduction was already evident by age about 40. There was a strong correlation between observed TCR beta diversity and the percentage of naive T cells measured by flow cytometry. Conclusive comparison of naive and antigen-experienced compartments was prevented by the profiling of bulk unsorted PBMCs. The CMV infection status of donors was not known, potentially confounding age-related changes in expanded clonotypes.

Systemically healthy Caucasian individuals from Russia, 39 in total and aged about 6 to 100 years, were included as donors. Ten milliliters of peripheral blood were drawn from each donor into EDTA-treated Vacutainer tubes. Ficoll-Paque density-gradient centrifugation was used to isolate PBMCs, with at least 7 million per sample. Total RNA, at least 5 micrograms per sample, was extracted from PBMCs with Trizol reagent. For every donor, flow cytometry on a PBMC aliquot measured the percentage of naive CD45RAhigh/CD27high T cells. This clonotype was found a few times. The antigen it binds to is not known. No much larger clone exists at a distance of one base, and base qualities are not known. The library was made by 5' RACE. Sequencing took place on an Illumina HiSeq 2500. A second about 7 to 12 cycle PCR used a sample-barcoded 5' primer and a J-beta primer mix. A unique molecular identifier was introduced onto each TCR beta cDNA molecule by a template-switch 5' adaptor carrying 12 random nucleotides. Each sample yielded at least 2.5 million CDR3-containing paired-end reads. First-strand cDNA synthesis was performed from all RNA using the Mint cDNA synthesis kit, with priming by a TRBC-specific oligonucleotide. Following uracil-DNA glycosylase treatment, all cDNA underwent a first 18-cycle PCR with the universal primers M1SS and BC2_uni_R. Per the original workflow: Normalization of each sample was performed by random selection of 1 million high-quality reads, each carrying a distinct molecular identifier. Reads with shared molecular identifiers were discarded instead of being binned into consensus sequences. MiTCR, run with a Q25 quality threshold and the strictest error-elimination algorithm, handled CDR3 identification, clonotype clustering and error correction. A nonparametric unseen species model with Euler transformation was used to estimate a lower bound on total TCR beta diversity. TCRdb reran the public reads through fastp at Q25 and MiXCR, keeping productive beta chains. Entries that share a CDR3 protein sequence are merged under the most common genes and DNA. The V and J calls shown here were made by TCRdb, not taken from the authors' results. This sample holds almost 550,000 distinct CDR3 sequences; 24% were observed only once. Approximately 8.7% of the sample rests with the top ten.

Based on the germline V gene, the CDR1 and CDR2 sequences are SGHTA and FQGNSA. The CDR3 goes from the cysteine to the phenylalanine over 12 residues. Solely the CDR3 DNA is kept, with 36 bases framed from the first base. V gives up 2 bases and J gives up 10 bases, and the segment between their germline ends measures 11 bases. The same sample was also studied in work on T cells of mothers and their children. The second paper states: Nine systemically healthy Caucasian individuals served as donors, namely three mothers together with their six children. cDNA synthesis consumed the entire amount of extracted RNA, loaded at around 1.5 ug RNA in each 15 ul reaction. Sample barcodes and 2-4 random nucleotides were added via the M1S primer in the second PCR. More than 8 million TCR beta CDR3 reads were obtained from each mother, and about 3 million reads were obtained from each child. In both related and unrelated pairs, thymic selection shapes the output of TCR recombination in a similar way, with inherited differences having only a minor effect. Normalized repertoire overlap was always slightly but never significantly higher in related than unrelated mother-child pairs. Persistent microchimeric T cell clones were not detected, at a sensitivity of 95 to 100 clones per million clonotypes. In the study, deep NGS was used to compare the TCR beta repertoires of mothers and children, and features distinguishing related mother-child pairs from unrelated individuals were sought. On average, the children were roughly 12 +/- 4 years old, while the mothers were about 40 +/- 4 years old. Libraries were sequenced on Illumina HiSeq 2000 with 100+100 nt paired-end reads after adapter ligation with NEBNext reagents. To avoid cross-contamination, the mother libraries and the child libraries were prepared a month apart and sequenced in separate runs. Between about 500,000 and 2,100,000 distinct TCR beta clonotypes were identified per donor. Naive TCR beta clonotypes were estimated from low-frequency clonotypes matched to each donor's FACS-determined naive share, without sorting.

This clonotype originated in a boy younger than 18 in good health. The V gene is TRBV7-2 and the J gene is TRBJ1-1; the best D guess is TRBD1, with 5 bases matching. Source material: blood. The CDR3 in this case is CASSLPQGAAFF. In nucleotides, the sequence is TGTGCCAGCAGCTTACCCCAGGGCGCAGCTTTCTTT.